The 19 T cell receptor beta chains presented below share a single source sample, sequenced in a study of blood T cell repertoires in COVID-19. Clones were read by immunoSEQ multiplex PCR, and TCRdb kept only the in-frame ones, dropping some. Seen here are approximately 90,000 clones, 85% observed once, and the top ten hold 35% to 40%. The sample comprised peripheral blood. These receptors were collected from a man older than 75 with acute or convalescent COVID-19.

This rearrangement joins TRBV10-1 to TRBJ2-1, with 9 bases identical to TRBD2. This CDR3 spans 17 amino acids. The V gene end was trimmed by 7 bases and the J gene end by 5 bases; junction bases not matched to a gene: 15. The V gene's germline CDR1 is WNHNN and CDR2 SYGVQD (reference sequence). CDR3 sequence: CASNKPQVTSGHNEQFF. Written as DNA, the CDR3 is TGCGCCAGCAACAAACCACAGGTGACTAGCGGACACAATGAGCAGTTCTTC.

The V and J genes are TRBV28 and TRBJ1-2; no clear D. The CDR3 is made up of 12 amino acids. Germline values: CDR1 MDHEN, CDR2 SYDVKM. V was shortened by 6 bases and J by 7 bases, with 12 bases between the two germline ends. The CDR3: CASREDLLGYTF. In DNA, the CDR3 is TGTGCCAGCAGGGAGGACCTGCTTGGCTACACCTTC.

The chain carries TRBV7-3 and TRBJ2-1; 7 bases agree with TRBD1. The germline gives CDR1 SGHTA, CDR2 FQGTGA. The CDR3 totals 14 residues. J lost 3 bases, V lost 6 bases, and 5 bases had no gene match. The CDR3 spells CASSPGQNYNEQFF. DNA for the CDR3: TGTGCCAGCAGTCCGGGACAGAACTACAATGAGCAGTTCTTC.

CDR3 nucleotide sequence: TGTGCCATCAGTGAGTCCACAGGGAACACCGGGGAGCTGTTTTTT. As protein: CAISESTGNTGELFF. The chain is built from TRBV10-3 and TRBJ2-2; D possibly corresponds to TRBD1 (5 bases). V lost 0 bases to trimming and J lost 1 base, with 6 bases between them. CDR3 size: 15 residues. CDR1 is ENHRY, CDR2 SYGVKD, per germline.

J is TRBJ2-2 and V is TRBV19; 7 bases map to TRBD2. Germline lookup yields CDR1 LNHDA and CDR2 SQIVND (reference sequence). Trimming cost V 6 bases and J 7 bases; bases outside gene matches: 5. The CDR3 totals 13 residues. The CDR3 DNA reads TGTGCCAGTAGAGCCGGGACTATCGGGGAGCTGTTTTTT. Amino acids: CASRAGTIGELFF.

This clone occurred once. The CDR3 nucleotides read TGCGCCAGCAGTTCATCGCGCAGGGAGGGCGAGCAGTACTTC. Translated, it gives CASSSSRREGEQYF. The chain carries TRBV5-1 and TRBJ2-7, with 7 bases identical to TRBD2. CDR1 SGHRS and CDR2 YFSETQ come from the germline V gene. The CDR3 runs to 14 residues. V gave up 5 bases and J gave up 6 bases; unmatched junction bases: 11.

This clone is termed medium-sized. The rearrangement links TRBV5-1 to TRBJ1-2, with 7 nucleotides matching TRBD1. The CDR3 runs to 18 residues. CDR1 and CDR2 (germline): SGHRS, YFSETQ. V trimming: 4 bases; J trimming: 12 bases; junction bases outside the gene matches: 27. CDR3 in DNA: TGCGCCAGCAGCGAGACACCCAGACAGGGACAGACCCTTCTTGTGAACACCTTC. The encoded protein is CASSETPRQGQTLLVNTF.

This clone has just a few counts. The genes are TRBV29-1 and TRBJ2-1; no clear D gene. Germline V gene lookup returns CDR1 SQVTM and CDR2 ANQGSEA. This CDR3 has 11 residues. Trimming took off 7 bases at V and 11 bases at J, with 15 bases between the two ends. The CDR3 sequence is CSASYGPQQFF. The CDR3, as DNA: TGCAGCGCCTCGTACGGTCCGCAGCAGTTCTTC.

V is TRBV29-1 and J is TRBJ1-1, with D perhaps TRBD1 (6 bases). Germline-derived CDR1 and CDR2 are SQVTM and ANQGSEA. This CDR3 has 14 amino acids. V lost 7 bases to trimming and J lost 2 bases, with 17 bases between them. The CDR3 spells CSGYTGRVNTEAFF. The CDR3 DNA reads as TGCAGCGGATATACAGGGCGGGTTAACACTGAAGCTTTCTTT. Together with reference TRBV29-1 and TRBJ1-1, the CDR3 gives the full variable domain: SAVISQKPSRDICQRGTSLTIQCQVDSQVTMMFWYRQQPGQSLTLIATANQGSEATYESGFVIDKFPISRPNLTFSTLTVSNMSPEDSSIYLCSGYTGRVNTEAFFGQGTRLTVV.

V is TRBV13 and J is TRBJ2-3; 9 nucleotides align to TRBD2. With V trimmed by 2 bases and J by 6 bases, 6 bases remained unmatched. The CDR3 totals 15 residues. Germline-derived CDR1 and CDR2 are PRHDT and FYEKMQ (reference sequence). The CDR3 loop reads CASSLYGTSRDTQYF. CDR3 in DNA: TGTGCCAGCAGCTTATATGGGACTAGCCGGGATACGCAGTATTTT.

J is TRBJ2-7 and V is TRBV29-1, with D possibly TRBD1 on 6 matching bases. Germline assignment: CDR1 SQVTM and CDR2 ANQGSEA. The CDR3 is made up of 13 amino acids. With 2 bases removed from V and 0 bases from J, the gap between germline ends came to 8 bases. DNA of the CDR3: TGCAGCGTTGAATTGGACAGCTCCTACGAGCAGTACTTC. It is translated as CSVELDSSYEQYF.

The chain is built from TRBV3-1 (or the pseudogene TRBV3-2) and TRBJ2-7; D gene uncertain. Germline V gives CDR1 LGHDT, CDR2 YNNKEL (reference sequence). The CDR3 is 13 residues long. With 2 bases removed from V and 0 bases from J, the gap between germline ends came to 5 bases. CDR3 region: CASSQIDSYEQYF. CDR3 coding DNA: TGTGCCAGCAGCCAAATAGACTCCTACGAGCAGTACTTC.

J is TRBJ2-1 and V is TRBV11-2; 10 positions match TRBD1. CDR1 SGHAT and CDR2 FQNNGV come from the germline V gene. The CDR3 sequence is 16 residues long. The V segment lost 5 bases and the J segment 8 bases; nucleotides outside the gene matches: 12. The CDR3 DNA follows: TGTGCCAGCAGCGGCTTGGGGGACAGGGGAGGGTATGAGCAGTTCTTC. It codes for CASSGLGDRGGYEQFF. The full variable domain, with the rest looked up from reference TRBV11-2 and TRBJ2-1, is EAGVAQSPRYKIIEKRQSVAFWCNPISGHATLYWYQQILGQGPKLLIQFQNNGVVDDSQLPKDRFSAERLKGVDSTLKIQPAKLEDSAVYLCASSGLGDRGGYEQFFGPGTRLTVL.

The rearrangement links TRBV30 to TRBJ1-5; D is perhaps TRBD1 (5 bases). The ends were cut back, 0 bases at V and 4 bases at J, with 13 bases in the middle. From germline, CDR1 is GTSNPN and CDR2 SVGIG (reference sequence). The CDR3 is 15 amino acids. In DNA form, the CDR3 reads TGTGCCTGGAGTGTAAGGGGAGGAGGGAATCAGCCCCAGCATTTT. Its translation is CAWSVRGGGNQPQHF. Supplemented by reference TRBV30 and TRBJ1-5, the full variable domain reads SQTIHQWPATLVQPVGSPLSLECTVEGTSNPNLYWYRQAAGRGLQLLFYSVGIGQISSEVPQNLSASRPQDRQFILSSKKLLLSDSGFYLCAWSVRGGGNQPQHFGDGTRLSIL.

This chain uses TRBV6-1 with TRBJ2-5; the D gene is possibly TRBD1 (5 bases). The germline V gene encodes CDR1 MNHNS and CDR2 SASEGT. V lost 2 bases, J lost 3 bases, and 13 bases lay in between. CDR3 length: 15 residues. Written as DNA, the CDR3 is TGTGCCAGCAGTGAATCTGCAGGGTTGAAAGAGACCCAGTACTTC. It codes for CASSESAGLKETQYF.

V usage is TRBV13 and J usage is TRBJ1-2; TRBD1 matches 7 bases. V dropped 5 bases and J dropped 5; count of bases not matched to a gene: 5. The germline V gene encodes CDR1 PRHDT and CDR2 FYEKMQ (reference sequence). The CDR3 consists of 13 residues. The CDR3 region has the DNA TGTGCCAGCAGCCGCCAGGACAGGTATGGCTACACCTTC. Its protein product is CASSRQDRYGYTF.

This sequence joins TRBV10-3 and TRBJ2-7, with 9 bases matching TRBD1. Germline V gene data show CDR1 as ENHRY and CDR2 as SYGVKD. The CDR3 is 16 residues long. The ends lost 4 bases at V and 2 bases at J; junction bases unmatched: 9. The DNA for the CDR3 is TGTGCCATCAGTGTTATCACAGGGGGCCAGACCTACGAGCAGTACTTC. It encodes CAISVITGGQTYEQYF.

The chain recombines TRBV7-6 with TRBJ2-3; D might be TRBD2 (6 bases). The CDR3 is 16 amino acids. Per the germline V gene, CDR1 is SGHVS and CDR2 is FNYEAQ. The ends were cut back, 1 base at V and 0 bases at J, with 11 bases in the middle. CDR3 region: CASSLGGTSSTDTQYF. The CDR3 DNA reads as TGTGCCAGCAGCTTAGGGGGGACTTCAAGCACAGATACGCAGTATTTT.

The chain joins TRBV28 to TRBJ2-5, with D possibly TRBD1 on 5 matching bases. Trimming took off 2 bases at V and 5 bases at J, with 12 bases between the two ends. The CDR3 extends over 14 amino acids. CDR1 MDHEN and CDR2 SYDVKM come from the germline V gene. The CDR3 reads CASSLQGNRETQYF. The DNA of the CDR3 is TGTGCCAGCAGTTTACAGGGAAATCGGGAGACCCAGTACTTC.